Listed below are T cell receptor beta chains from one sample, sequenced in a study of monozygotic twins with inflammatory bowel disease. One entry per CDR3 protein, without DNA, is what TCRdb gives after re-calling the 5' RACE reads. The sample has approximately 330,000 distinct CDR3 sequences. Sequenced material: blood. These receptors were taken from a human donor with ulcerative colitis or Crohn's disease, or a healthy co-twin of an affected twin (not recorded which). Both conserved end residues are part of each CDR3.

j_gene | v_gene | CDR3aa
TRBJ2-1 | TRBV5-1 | CASSPRLAGALIYNEQFF
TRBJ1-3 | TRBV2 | CASSEAWVSTGNTIYF
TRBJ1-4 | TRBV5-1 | CASSRGRTGEKLFF
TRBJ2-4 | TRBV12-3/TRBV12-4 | CASSTGWLWPKNIQYF
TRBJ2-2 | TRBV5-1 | CASSVGTTSTGELFF
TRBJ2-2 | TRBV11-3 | CASRARLKSENTGELFF
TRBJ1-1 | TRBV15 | CATSRAEFGDRRAEAFF
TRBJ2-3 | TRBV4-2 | CASSLTTGGGADTQYF
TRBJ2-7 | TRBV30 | CAWSVKGGIFSYEQYF
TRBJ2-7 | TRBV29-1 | CSVAQVAYEQYF
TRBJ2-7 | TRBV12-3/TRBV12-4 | CASSSGAGGWQYF
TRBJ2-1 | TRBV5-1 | CASSPSIAGGPSDEQFF
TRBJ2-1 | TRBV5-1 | CASTLAAGAYNEQFF
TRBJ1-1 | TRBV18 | CASSPRGGYTEAFF
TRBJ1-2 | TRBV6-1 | CASSERGDRGGYGYTF
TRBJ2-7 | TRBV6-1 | CASIGRTFLPYEQYF
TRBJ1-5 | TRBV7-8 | CASSIDILGPQHF
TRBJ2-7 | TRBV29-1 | CSALKTYEQYF
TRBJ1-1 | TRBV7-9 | CASSVKTDEAFF
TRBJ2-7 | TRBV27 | CASSGIRGPTYSYEQYF
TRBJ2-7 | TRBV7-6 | CASSGGGEQYF
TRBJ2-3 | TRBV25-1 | CASISPSGGGAYTQYF
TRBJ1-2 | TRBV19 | CASRSRTDYGYTF
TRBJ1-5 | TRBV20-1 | CSARWAVNQPQHF
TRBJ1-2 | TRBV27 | CASSPRQANYGYTF
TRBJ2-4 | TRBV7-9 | CASSPDLLAKNIQYF
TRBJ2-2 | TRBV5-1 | CASSGQALNTGELFF
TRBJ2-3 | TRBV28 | CASPPYRGPSTDTQYF
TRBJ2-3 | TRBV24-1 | CATFCGQSTDTQYF
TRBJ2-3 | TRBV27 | CASSLVLAASDTQYF
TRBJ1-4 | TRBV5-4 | CASSSGGEMEKLFF
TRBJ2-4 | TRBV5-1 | CASQPGQGVNIQYF
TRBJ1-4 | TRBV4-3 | CTSSQDSRGWSTNEKLFF
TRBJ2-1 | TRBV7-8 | CASSLRRGSSYNEQFF
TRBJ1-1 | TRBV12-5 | CASGLTGLVTEAFF
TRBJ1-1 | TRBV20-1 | CSALTGSGTEAFF
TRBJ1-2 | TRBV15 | CATSITTGKVNYGYTF
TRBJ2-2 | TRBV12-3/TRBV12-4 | CASSPRGANTGELFF
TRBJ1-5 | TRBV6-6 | CATQTGGNQPQHF
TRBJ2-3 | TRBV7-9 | CASSLGRNTDTQYF
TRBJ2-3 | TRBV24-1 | CATSESQGLPDTQYF
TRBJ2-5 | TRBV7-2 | CASSLASGKETQYF
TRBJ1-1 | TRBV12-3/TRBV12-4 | CASRGDGESHWNTEAFF
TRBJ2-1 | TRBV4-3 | CASSQELAGRYNEQFF